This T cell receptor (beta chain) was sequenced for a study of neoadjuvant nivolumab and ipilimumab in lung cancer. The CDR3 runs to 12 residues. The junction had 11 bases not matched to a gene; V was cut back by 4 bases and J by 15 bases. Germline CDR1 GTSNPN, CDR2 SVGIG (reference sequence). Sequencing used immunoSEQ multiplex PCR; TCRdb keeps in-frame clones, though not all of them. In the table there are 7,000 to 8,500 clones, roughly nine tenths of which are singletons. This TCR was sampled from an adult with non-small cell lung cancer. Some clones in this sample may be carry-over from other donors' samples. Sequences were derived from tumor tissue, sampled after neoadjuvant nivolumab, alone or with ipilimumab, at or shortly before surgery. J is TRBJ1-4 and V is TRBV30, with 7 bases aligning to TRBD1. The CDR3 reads CAWNVKEGAVFF. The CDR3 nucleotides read TGTGCCTGGAACGTAAAGGAGGGGGCGGTGTTTTTT.